This T cell receptor beta chain was sequenced in a study of OX40 agonist ivuxolimab in advanced cancers. Across the whole study: Patients' therapy was ivuxolimab, an antibody that acts as an agonist of OX40 (CD134). Partial responses were achieved by three patients: one hepatocellular carcinoma, two cutaneous melanoma.

Blood got drawn at baseline, again on cycle 4 day 1, and then on cycle 7 day 1. The data were produced by immunoSEQ multiplex PCR, yet TCRdb's version contains in-frame clones alone and is incomplete. The sample yields about 68,000 clones, roughly nine tenths seen once. Sample: CD4+ or CD8+ T cells sorted from blood, taken in a trial of the OX40 agonist ivuxolimab. This receptor was taken from an adult with an advanced solid tumor such as melanoma, head and neck, liver or kidney cancer.

The DNA of the CDR3 is TGTGCCAGCAGTTCGGGACAGGGGACCACAGATACGCAGTATTTT. The encoded protein is CASSSGQGTTDTQYF. The rearrangement links TRBV6-5 to TRBJ2-3; 10 nucleotides agree with TRBD1. This CDR3 comprises 15 residues. The germline gives CDR1 MNHEY, CDR2 SVGAGI. Germline trimming cut 4 bases from V and 2 bases from J; bases unmatched to any gene: 3.